This T cell receptor beta chain was observed in a study of blood T cell repertoires in COVID-19 (dated by TCRdb to 2020 to 2021). For context, the study as a whole: Samples covering the acute and convalescent phases of COVID-19 were provided by collaborators in the United States, Italy and Spain. The prospective study material was composed of cDNA or gDNA derived from T cells, B-cell-depleted T cells, or PBMCs. Subjects who had been exposed to COVID-19, were actively infected with it, or had recovered from it provided the deeply sampled blood TCRbeta repertoires that made up the dataset. The repertoires were released in a freely available public database meant as a resource for research on the immune response to SARS-CoV-2. The samples were drawn from the first 160 participants of the ongoing ImmuneRACE study and from 950 to 1,500 subjects provided by 6 global collaborators. Nearly every sample came with metadata listing a de-identified subject ID, COVID-19 status, age in years and sex. HLA class I and class II types, where available, came from metadata supplied by the sample provider rather than from assay-based typing. Study-wide conclusions, independent of this receptor: The quantity of clinical and demographic metadata differed by source and by participant and was supplied without curation.

Remarks on this clone: Which antigen it targets is not known. Qualities for individual bases were not recorded, and no much larger clone is one base off.

TCRbeta CDR3 regions were amplified from genomic DNA using the immunoSEQ Assay, a bias-controlled multiplex PCR. On the authors' methods: The number of nucleated cells in each sample was estimated by amplification of reference gene primers within the assay. Sequence reads were collapsed and filtered to measure the absolute abundance of every unique TCRbeta CDR3 rearrangement. For each sample, productive Simpson clonality was calculated as the square root of Simpson's diversity index over productive rearrangements. TCRdb took this table from immuneACCESS and kept in-frame rearrangements with V and J called. Such tables lack part of the clones; where checked against another copy, unresolved V genes explain under half of the gap, and the rest is unexplained. That table gives V, J and clone size, and the DNA gave D and trimming. Present in this sample are over 40,000 clones, 85% to 95% of which were seen just once. About 10% of the sample comes from the top ten.

Collaborating institutions collected whole blood in K2EDTA tubes following their own protocols. For TCRbeta analysis, collaborator samples were shipped as frozen whole blood, as isolated PBMCs, or as DNA extracted from either sample type. The sequencing input was peripheral blood. This sequence originates from a woman of 80 years or more with acute or convalescent COVID-19.

The CDR3 reads CASSQGQRYGYTF. Here is the DNA: TGTGCCAGTAGTCAGGGGCAGAGATATGGCTACACCTTC. This chain joins TRBV19 to TRBJ1-2, and perhaps TRBD1 as D gene, on 6 matching bases. The CDR3 sequence holds 13 residues, the cysteine and phenylalanine included. Left in the record is the CDR3 DNA by itself, 39 bases read in frame from the first base. Based on the germline V gene (reference sequence), the CDR1 and CDR2 sequences are LNHDA and SQIVND. V is reduced by 5 bases and J by 5 bases, leaving a spacing of 12 bases between them.